These 31 T cell receptor beta chains originate from one sample sequenced in a study of response to subunit inactivated influenza vaccine. TCRdb processed the RT-PCR reads anew with MiXCR; each CDR3 protein has one entry. The data show 500,000 to 550,000 distinct CDR3 sequences, roughly 8.2% seen once. The sequencing here drew on PBMCs from blood, taken around 25 months after vaccination. Receptor source: a man aged 50 to 69 who received an inactivated influenza vaccine.

This clonotype was detected a few times. The J gene is TRBJ1-1, the V gene TRBV5-6; D call uncertain. This CDR3 contains 15 residues. CDR1 and CDR2 from the germline V gene are SGHDT and YYEEEE. Trimming removed 2 bases from V and 2 bases from J, with 13 bases in between. The CDR3 coding sequence is TGTGCCAGCAGCTTAAGCGGCAGAACAAACACTGAAGCTTTCTTT. Its protein is CASSLSGRTNTEAFF.

This clonotype was observed a few times. J is TRBJ1-2 and V is TRBV20-1, with 9 bases that match TRBD1. The CDR3 has 14 residues. Germline CDR1 is DFQATT and CDR2 is SNEGSKA (reference sequence). The V gene end was trimmed by 5 bases and the J gene end by 6 bases; junction bases not matched to a gene: 10. The CDR3 loop is CSAPPGQGRNGYTF. CDR3 nucleotides: TGCAGTGCTCCCCCCGGACAGGGGCGTAATGGCTACACCTTC.

This chain links TRBV20-1 with TRBJ1-4; perhaps TRBD1 as D (5 bases). This CDR3 is 12 amino acids long. Per the germline V gene, CDR1 is DFQATT and CDR2 is SNEGSKA (reference sequence). CDR3 in amino acids: CGLTETNEKLFF. CDR3 sequence (DNA): TGCGGCCTGACAGAGACTAATGAAAAACTGTTTTTT.

This clonotype was seen repeatedly, ten times or more. This chain uses TRBV7-9 with TRBJ1-2, with TRBD1 matching 9 bases. The CDR3 totals 14 residues. Germline assignment: CDR1 SEHNR and CDR2 FQNEAQ (reference sequence). Unmatched junction bases numbered 5, after V lost 3 bases and J lost 6 bases. The DNA for the CDR3 is TGTGCCAGCAGCTTTGGGGACAGGGTCGATGGCTACACCTTC. This sequence encodes CASSFGDRVDGYTF.

The gene calls are TRBV4-3 and TRBJ2-6; D may be TRBD1 or TRBD2 (5 bases each). The germline V gene encodes CDR1 LGHNA and CDR2 YSLEER. V lost 3 bases and J lost 0, with 15 bases in between. The CDR3 totals 18 residues. CDR3 in DNA: TGCGCCAGCAGCCAGGGGGTGGACGATTACTCTGGGGCCAACGTCCTGACTTTC. It codes for CASSQGVDDYSGANVLTF.

This clonotype was counted ten times or more. The V and J genes are TRBV6-5 and TRBJ2-1; maybe TRBD2 (5 bases). The CDR3 consists of 14 residues. Deletions cut 0 bases from V and 7 bases from J, with 10 bases between. Germline V CDR1 and CDR2: MNHEY, SVGAGI. The CDR3 reads CASSYSWTGNEQFF. CDR3 coding DNA: TGTGCCAGCAGTTACTCGTGGACGGGGAATGAGCAGTTCTTC.

V and J are TRBV12-3 or TRBV12-4 and TRBJ2-5, with TRBD1 identical over 8 bases. The CDR3 length is 15 residues. V was clipped by 5 bases and J by 5 bases; unmatched bases: 10. For the CDR3, the DNA is TGTGCCAGCAGTCTCGGACAGGGTAGAAGGGAGACCCAGTACTTC. Its protein product is CASSLGQGRRETQYF.

In this sample, this clonotype turned up many times. This rearrangement joins TRBV25-1 to TRBJ2-2; tentatively, D is TRBD1 (5 bases). The V end lost 1 base, the J end lost 5 bases, and 14 bases lay between the germline ends. Germline-derived CDR1 and CDR2 are MGHDK and SYGVNS. This CDR3 is 16 amino acids long. The CDR3 sequence is CASSESGWAGTGELFF. CDR3 bases: TGTGCCAGCAGTGAATCGGGTTGGGCAGGGACCGGGGAGCTGTTTTTT. Filled out from reference TRBV25-1 and TRBJ2-2, the complete variable domain reads EADIYQTPRYLVIGTGKKITLECSQTMGHDKMYWYQQDPGMELHLIHYSYGVNSTEKGDLSSESTVSRIRTEHFPLTLESARPSHTSQYLCASSESGWAGTGELFFGEGSRLTVL.

This clonotype turned up a few times. The chain has TRBV5-5 and TRBJ1-2; weak D call: TRBD1 (5 bases). The CDR3 has 16 amino acids. Germline V gene lookup returns CDR1 SGHKS and CDR2 YYEKEE (reference sequence). V was pared by 0 bases and J by 4 bases, with 16 bases between. The CDR3 DNA is TGTGCCAGCAGCTTGGGAGGGGCCGGTGGAACCTATGGCTACACCTTC. Translated, it gives CASSLGGAGGTYGYTF.

This clonotype came up many times. The V gene is TRBV7-2, the J gene TRBJ2-1; 8 bases map to TRBD2. CDR1 and CDR2 (germline): SGHTA, FQGNSA. CDR3 length: 15 residues. The J segment lost 7 bases and the V segment lost 5 bases, leaving 10 bases of the junction unmatched. The CDR3 DNA follows: TGTGCCAGCAGCCCGATGGGGACTAGGGTGAATGAGCAGTTCTTC. It codes for CASSPMGTRVNEQFF.

This clonotype was found a few times. This chain connects TRBV4-3 to TRBJ1-4; a possible D gene is TRBD1 (5 bases). Germline CDR1 reads LGHNA; CDR2 reads YSLEER. CDR3 size: 16 residues. Trimming removed 0 bases at V and 5 bases at J, with 13 bases between. The CDR3 nucleotides are TGCGCCAGCAGCCAAGACCCGGGACCAAGGAATGAAAAACTGTTTTTT. It codes for CASSQDPGPRNEKLFF.

This clonotype was found many times. This chain joins TRBV7-2 and TRBJ1-5; possibly TRBD1 for D (5 bases). V lost 6 bases and J 5 bases, leaving 11 bases between the germline ends. This CDR3 spans 13 amino acids. In germline, CDR1 is SGHTA, CDR2 FQGNSA. The DNA of the CDR3 is TGTGCCAGCAGACGGGACCTGGATCAGCCCCAGCATTTT. It is translated as CASRRDLDQPQHF.

At least ten counts were recorded for this clonotype. The chain couples TRBV28 to TRBJ1-5, with 9 positions matching TRBD1. The germline gives CDR1 MDHEN, CDR2 SYDVKM. The CDR3 runs 14 residues. J lost 5 bases, V lost 6 bases, and 5 bases had no gene match. This CDR3 is CASRAGTGHQPQHF. The CDR3 DNA reads as TGTGCCAGCAGGGCGGGGACAGGGCATCAGCCCCAGCATTTT.

This clonotype was counted at least ten times. V gene TRBV20-1 combines with J gene TRBJ2-5, with no clear D. The CDR3 is 16 residues long. V was trimmed by 0 bases and J by 2 bases, leaving 16 bases between them. Germline-derived CDR1 and CDR2 are DFQATT and SNEGSKA (reference sequence). The CDR3 loop is CSARDSLKVPQETQYF. CDR3 sequence (DNA): TGCAGTGCTAGAGATTCCCTAAAGGTCCCTCAAGAGACCCAGTACTTC.

This clonotype was recorded many times. CDR3 in amino acids: CAISESGLAGGLEQFF. CDR3 sequence (DNA): TGTGCCATCAGTGAGTCGGGACTAGCGGGGGGGCTCGAGCAGTTCTTC. The V gene is TRBV10-3, the J gene TRBJ2-1, with 16 bases identical to TRBD2. Germline CDR1 is ENHRY and CDR2 is SYGVKD. The CDR3 consists of 16 residues. V shed 0 bases and J 10 bases; nucleotides not matched to a gene: 3.

The chain couples TRBV6-5 to TRBJ1-1, with a tentative D call TRBD1 (5 bases). Germline CDR1 MNHEY, CDR2 SVGAGI. The CDR3 loop spans 12 amino acids. The V end lost 5 bases, the J end lost 7 bases, and 11 bases lay between the germline ends. DNA for the CDR3: TGTGCCAGCAGTCCCCGGACAAATGAAGCTTTCTTT. It yields the protein CASSPRTNEAFF.

This clonotype was recorded many times. The chain carries TRBV20-1 and TRBJ2-3; D call uncertain. V was shortened by 6 bases and J by 4 bases, with 20 bases between the two germline ends. Germline lookup yields CDR1 DFQATT and CDR2 SNEGSKA (reference sequence). CDR3 length equals 15 residues. CDR3 loop: CSAPGRPGVPDTQYF. The CDR3 bases are TGCAGTGCCCCCGGACGGCCTGGGGTCCCAGATACGCAGTATTTT.

This clonotype was counted only a few times. The chain employs TRBV5-6 and TRBJ2-3; D is perhaps TRBD1 or TRBD2 (5 bases each). CDR1 and CDR2 from the germline V gene are SGHDT and YYEEEE. V lost 5 bases, J lost 4 bases, and 14 bases lay in between. This CDR3 has 14 amino acids. Here the CDR3 reads CASRAPQGPDTQYF. The CDR3 DNA reads TGTGCCAGCAGAGCCCCGCAGGGACCAGATACGCAGTATTTT.

Note on this clonotype: Sequence at one end of the junction differs from germline and may be a read error. The genes are TRBV4-1 and TRBJ2-5; TRBD1 is a possible D gene (6 bases). The length of the CDR3 is 16 residues. Germline V gene lookup returns CDR1 MGHRA and CDR2 YSYEKL. The CDR3 DNA follows: TGCGCCAGCAGCCAGCTTATCGGGACACGCCAAGAGACCCAGCACTTC. Its translation is CASSQLIGTRQETQHF.

The chain employs TRBV12-3 or TRBV12-4 and TRBJ1-1; D is undetermined. Trimming removed 6 bases at V and 11 bases at J, with 19 bases between. The CDR3 is made up of 13 amino acids. The DNA of the CDR3 is TGTGCCAGCAGCATAGACGGCCAGAATAAGGCTTTCTTT. The encoded protein is CASSIDGQNKAFF.

At least ten counts were recorded for this clonotype. The J gene is TRBJ2-5, the V gene TRBV4-3; the match to TRBD2 covers 8 bases. The CDR3 runs to 19 residues. Trimming took 3 bases from V and 5 from J; bases not matched to a gene: 20. Germline V gives CDR1 LGHNA, CDR2 YSLEER. The CDR3 nucleotides read TGCGCCAGCAGCCAGGGGGGATTGCGGGAGGAGCTTTCCGGCGAGACCCAGTACTTC. It yields the protein CASSQGGLREELSGETQYF.

This clonotype was counted only a few times. The chain links TRBV5-1 to TRBJ2-3; D might be TRBD2 (5 bases). The CDR3 consists of 14 residues. V lost 8 bases to trimming and J lost 0 bases, with 13 bases between them. Germline assignment: CDR1 SGHRS and CDR2 YFSETQ. This chain's CDR3 is CASCSASSTDTQYF. The CDR3 coding sequence is TGCGCCAGTTGTAGCGCCTCTAGCACAGATACGCAGTATTTT.

This clonotype appeared many times. J is TRBJ1-2 and V is TRBV20-1, with 9 bases matching TRBD1. The V and J ends lost 4 bases and 4 bases, in that order; junction bases with no gene match: 13. Germline CDR1 is DFQATT and CDR2 is SNEGSKA (reference sequence). This CDR3 is built from 16 residues. Here the CDR3 DNA reads TGCAGTGCTAAAGAAACAGGGGGCGATCGGGGCTATGGCTACACCTTC. Amino acids: CSAKETGGDRGYGYTF.

V usage is TRBV7-2 and J usage is TRBJ2-3; D may be TRBD1 (5 bases). The CDR3 has 14 amino acids. Germline assignment: CDR1 SGHTA and CDR2 FQGNSA. Deletions cut 2 bases from V and 2 bases from J, with 8 bases between. The CDR3 here is CASSLWGFTDTQYF. The CDR3 nucleotides are TGTGCCAGCAGCTTATGGGGCTTCACAGATACGCAGTATTTT.

The CDR3 sequence is CASSFWGPFSGANVLTF. The CDR3 DNA reads as TGTGCCAGCAGTTTTTGGGGACCGTTCTCTGGGGCCAACGTCCTGACTTTC. V usage is TRBV12-3 or TRBV12-4 and J usage is TRBJ2-6, with D perhaps given as TRBD1 or TRBD2 (5 bases each). The CDR3 is 17 residues long. V lost 3 bases, J lost 0 bases, and 12 bases lay in between.

This clonotype was found a few times. V and J are TRBV7-3 and TRBJ2-7; 7 bases agree with TRBD1. The germline CDR1 and CDR2 sequences are SGHTA and FQGTGA. The CDR3 sequence is 13 residues long. V shed 2 bases, J shed 7 bases, and the junction held 5 bases outside the gene matches. CDR3 protein: CASSLHRGREQYF. CDR3 in DNA: TGTGCCAGCAGCTTACACAGGGGCCGGGAGCAGTACTTC.

The chain links TRBV20-1 to TRBJ1-2, with a weak D call TRBD1 (6 bases). Looked up from germline, CDR1 is DFQATT and CDR2 is SNEGSKA (reference sequence). The CDR3 loop spans 13 amino acids. Trimming took off 3 bases at V and 10 bases at J, with 18 bases between the two ends. CDR3 sequence: CSARPTGRDYYTF. In DNA form, the CDR3 reads TGCAGTGCTAGGCCTACAGGGAGGGACTACTACACCTTC.

The table lists this clonotype with many counts. The chain uses TRBV5-6 and TRBJ2-3; possibly TRBD1 or TRBD2 for D (6 bases each). The CDR3 runs to 13 residues. CDR1 is SGHDT and CDR2 is YYEEEE in the germline V gene. Between the trimmed V and J ends, which lost 6 bases and 5 bases, there was a span of 13 bases. CDR3 region: CASNPGAIDTQYF. CDR3 DNA sequence: TGTGCCAGCAACCCGGGGGCCATAGATACGCAGTATTTT. The entire variable domain, with the rest obtained from reference TRBV5-6 and TRBJ2-3, is as follows: DAGVTQSPTHLIKTRGQQVTLRCSPKSGHDTVSWYQQALGQGPQFIFQYYEEEERQRGNFPDRFSGHQFPNYSSELNVNALLLGDSALYLCASNPGAIDTQYFGPGTRLTVL.

The chain recombines TRBV28 with TRBJ1-1; D gene ambiguous. CDR1 MDHEN and CDR2 SYDVKM come from the germline V gene. The CDR3 loop spans 13 amino acids. The ends were cut back, 7 bases at V and 3 bases at J, with 12 bases in the middle. DNA of the CDR3: TGTGCCAGCACGGGATCCCTGGACACTGAAGCTTTCTTT. It encodes CASTGSLDTEAFF.

This clonotype came up many times. The V gene is TRBV7-8, the J gene TRBJ2-7; TRBD2 matches at 13 bases. The CDR3 totals 15 residues. Germline CDR1 SGHVS, CDR2 FQNEAQ. After removal of 4 bases from V and 7 bases from J, the junction contained 7 bases not matched to a gene. The DNA of the CDR3 is TGTGCCAGCAGCTCTCGACTAGCGGGAGGAAGAGAGCAGTACTTC. Its protein is CASSSRLAGGREQYF.

This clonotype has a handful of counts. The chain recombines TRBV20-1 with TRBJ1-2; perhaps TRBD1 as D (5 bases). V lost 3 bases and J 6 bases, leaving 20 bases between the germline ends. CDR3 length: 15 residues. CDR1 DFQATT and CDR2 SNEGSKA come from the germline V gene (reference sequence). As DNA, the CDR3 is TGCAGTGCTAGCTCCGCTCCAGGGAGGAGGAATGGCTACACCTTC. Encoded protein: CSASSAPGRRNGYTF.